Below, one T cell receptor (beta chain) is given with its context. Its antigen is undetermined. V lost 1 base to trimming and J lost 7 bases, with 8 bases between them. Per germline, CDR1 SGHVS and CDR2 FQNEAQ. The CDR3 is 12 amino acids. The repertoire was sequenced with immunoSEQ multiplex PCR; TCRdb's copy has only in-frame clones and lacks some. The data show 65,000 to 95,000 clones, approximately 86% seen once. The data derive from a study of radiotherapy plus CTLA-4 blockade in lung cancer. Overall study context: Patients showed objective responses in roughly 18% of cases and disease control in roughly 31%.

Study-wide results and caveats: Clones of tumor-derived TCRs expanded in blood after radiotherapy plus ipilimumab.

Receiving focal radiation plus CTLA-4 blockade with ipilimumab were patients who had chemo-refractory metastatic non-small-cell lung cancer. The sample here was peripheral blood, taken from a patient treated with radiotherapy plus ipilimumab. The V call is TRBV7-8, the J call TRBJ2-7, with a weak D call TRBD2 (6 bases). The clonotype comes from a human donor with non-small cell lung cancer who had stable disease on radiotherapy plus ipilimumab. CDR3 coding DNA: TGTGCCAGCAGCTTAGACCGGGGGGAGCAGTACTTC. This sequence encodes CASSLDRGEQYF.